The subject of this entry is one T cell receptor (beta chain). The sample holds a few counts of this clone. There is no known antigen for this receptor. Base-call qualities are not available, and no considerably larger clone is one nucleotide away. Other DNA sequences in the same sample also yield this CDR3. The sample is drawn from a study of blood T cell repertoires in COVID-19 (TCRdb year 2020). Background for the entire study: Samples from collaborators originated in the United States, Italy and Spain and spanned both the acute and convalescent phases of COVID-19. The material from the prospective study consisted of cDNA or gDNA derived from T cells, B-cell-depleted T cells, or PBMCs. Deeply sampled blood TCRbeta repertoires from subjects exposed to, actively infected with, or recovered from COVID-19 were included in the dataset. A freely available public database, intended as a resource for researchers studying the immune response to SARS-CoV-2, is where the repertoires were released. Samples came from the ongoing ImmuneRACE study (first 160 participants) plus 1,254 subjects from 6 global collaborators. A de-identified subject ID, COVID-19 status, age in years and sex were almost always included in the sample metadata. HLA class I and class II types, where available, came from metadata supplied by the sample provider rather than from assay-based typing.

In Seattle, one collaborating source enrolled patients while the infection was active and tracked those patients longitudinally over the course of disease. Collaborating institutions collected whole blood in K2EDTA tubes following their own protocols. Collaborator samples were shipped for TCRbeta analysis as frozen whole blood, isolated PBMCs, or DNA extracted from either sample type. Looking up the germline V gene (reference sequence) yields CDR1 SGHNT and CDR2 YYREEE. The CDR3, from cysteine to phenylalanine, totals 15 residues. The DNA shown is the 45-base CDR3, in frame from base 1. V and J are trimmed by 5 bases and 0 bases, and the gene matches miss 6 bases of the junction. The immunoSEQ Assay, a bias-controlled multiplex PCR, was used to amplify TCRbeta CDR3 regions from genomic DNA. The original methods were these. Nucleated cell counts per sample were estimated from amplification of reference gene primers within the assay. Sequence reads were collapsed and filtered to measure the absolute abundance of every unique TCRbeta CDR3 rearrangement. Productive Simpson clonality was computed per sample as the square root of Simpson's diversity index over productive rearrangements. What TCRdb holds here is the immuneACCESS table cut down to in-frame rearrangements. Part of the clones is not present; checked against another copy, under half of the missing clones reflect an unresolved V gene, and the others are unexplained. Clone size and V and J calls were adopted from that table, with D and trimming inferred from the DNA. Counted in this sample were 84,000 or so clones; roughly 78% of them appeared once. The leading ten clones occupy just over 35% of the sample.

Broader findings and caveats from the paper: How much clinical and demographic metadata was included differed by source and by participant, and the metadata was provided uncurated.

This chain is built from TRBV5-4 and TRBJ2-3, with TRBD2 identical over 7 junction bases. Sequenced material: peripheral blood. The sequence derives from a man aged 60-69 years with COVID-19, enrolled during active disease. The encoded CDR3 is CASRDQRGSTDTQYF. In nucleotide form, the sequence is TGTGCCAGCAGGGACCAGCGGGGAAGCACAGATACGCAGTATTTT.